The 27 T cell receptor beta chains below come from one sample, sequenced in a study of immune cell composition in non-small cell lung cancer (dated by TCRdb to about 2017). Library method: the immunoSEQ multiplex PCR assay. The table comes from immuneACCESS by way of TCRdb, which keeps in-frame sequences with V and J called. Part of the clones is missing from these tables; in studies checked, under half for an unresolved V gene and the rest for unknown reasons. The sample table shows about 6,600 clones, and just under 80% are seen once. Clones ranked in the top ten supply 14% of the sample. Sequenced input: lung tumor tissue. These receptors came from a human donor with non-small cell lung cancer.

Here the CDR3 DNA reads TGCGCCACTCCAAGGGGCCGGTTGACCTCTGGAAACACCATATATTTT. It encodes CATPRGRLTSGNTIYF. The chain has TRBV10-1 and TRBJ1-3, with a possible D match to TRBD1 (5 bases). V was clipped by 10 bases and J by 0 bases, with 19 bases between them. Germline CDR1 reads WNHNN; CDR2 reads SYGVQD (reference sequence). This CDR3 is 16 amino acids long.

This sequence joins TRBV6-1 and TRBJ2-7; no firm D call. This CDR3 contains 13 residues. The germline V gene encodes CDR1 MNHNS and CDR2 SASEGT. V was cut by 3 bases and J by 4 bases, with 10 bases left in between. The CDR3 region has the DNA TGTGCCAGCAGTGATCTTAGTCTTTACGAGCAGTACTTC. Residues: CASSDLSLYEQYF.

V usage is TRBV6-1 and J usage is TRBJ1-2; D not certain. CDR1 is MNHNS, CDR2 SASEGT, per germline. The CDR3 spans 15 residues. V dropped 2 bases and J dropped 1 base, with 11 bases sitting between them. The CDR3 here is CASSEFPGRNYGYTF. The CDR3 region has the DNA TGTGCCAGCAGTGAATTTCCAGGCCGTAACTATGGCTACACCTTC.

The V call is TRBV7-3, the J call TRBJ1-5; D unclear. Trimming pared 2 bases from V and 5 bases from J, leaving 16 bases between. CDR3 length equals 16 residues. The germline V gene has CDR1 SGHTA and CDR2 FQGTGA. The CDR3 reads CASSLSGLARHQPQHF. The CDR3 nucleotides are TGTGCCAGCAGCTTATCGGGGTTGGCAAGGCATCAGCCCCAGCATTTT.

The rearrangement joins TRBV4-1 to TRBJ1-1; D might be TRBD1 (6 bases). Germline assignment: CDR1 MGHRA and CDR2 YSYEKL. The CDR3 length is 14 residues. V lost 2 bases, J lost 1 base, and 8 bases lay in between. This CDR3 is CASSQSGQNTEAFF. CDR3 sequence (DNA): TGCGCCAGCAGCCAATCGGGACAGAACACTGAAGCTTTCTTT.

J is TRBJ2-7 and V is TRBV28; 11 positions agree with TRBD2. Germline CDR1 MDHEN, CDR2 SYDVKM. This CDR3 is built from 17 residues. With V trimmed by 4 bases and J by 10 bases, 18 bases remained unmatched. The CDR3 here is CASSYPRGSGRAYGQYF. CDR3 nucleotides: TGTGCCAGCAGTTACCCTCGGGGTAGCGGGAGGGCCTACGGACAGTACTTC.

The CDR3 sequence: CASSAVTGPAGVEQFF. The CDR3 nucleotides are TGTGCCAGCAGTGCCGTTACGGGCCCAGCGGGAGTTGAGCAGTTCTTC. V and J are TRBV6-1 and TRBJ2-1; 8 nucleotides match TRBD2. This CDR3 is built from 16 residues. CDR1 MNHNS and CDR2 SASEGT come from the germline V gene. V trimming: 4 bases; J trimming: 9 bases; junction bases outside the gene matches: 14.

The chain recombines TRBV4-3 with TRBJ2-3; perhaps TRBD2 as D (7 bases). The CDR3 totals 15 residues. Germline-derived CDR1 and CDR2 are LGHNA and YSLEER. V lost 0 bases to trimming and J lost 2 bases, with 9 bases between them. CDR3: CASSQEGGATDTQYF. CDR3 bases: TGCGCCAGCAGCCAAGAAGGGGGGGCCACAGATACGCAGTATTTT.

This chain links TRBV9 with TRBJ1-2; TRBD1 is a possible D gene (6 bases). This CDR3 comprises 13 residues. The V gene's germline CDR1 is SGDLS and CDR2 YYNGEE. V was trimmed by 4 bases and J by 8 bases, leaving 15 bases between them. The chain's CDR3 is CASSSGQKGGYTF. The DNA for the CDR3 is TGTGCCAGCAGCAGCGGACAGAAGGGAGGCTACACCTTC.

The V gene is TRBV14, the J gene TRBJ1-6; D possibly corresponds to TRBD1 (6 bases). The CDR3 has 21 amino acids. The germline gives CDR1 SGHDN, CDR2 FVKESK. V lost 4 bases, J lost 2 bases, and 27 bases lay in between. CDR3 loop: CASSLFSPMAGGGTYNSPLHF. CDR3 nucleotide sequence: TGTGCCAGCAGCCTTTTCAGCCCGATGGCGGGGGGCGGTACCTATAATTCACCCCTCCACTTT.

The CDR3 is CAIRGTDSNQPQHF. For the CDR3, the DNA is TGTGCCATCAGAGGGACAGATAGCAATCAGCCCCAGCATTTT. This chain joins TRBV10-3 and TRBJ1-5; 7 positions match TRBD1. Germline CDR1 is ENHRY and CDR2 is SYGVKD. Germline trimming cut 6 bases from V and 0 bases from J; bases unmatched to any gene: 2. The CDR3 loop spans 14 amino acids.

This clone was recorded only once. The J gene is TRBJ1-1, the V gene TRBV2; unclear D gene. Germline V gene lookup returns CDR1 SNHLY and CDR2 FYNNEI. The CDR3 runs 13 residues. Trimming cost V 8 bases and J 3 bases, with 13 bases left between them. CDR3 sequence (DNA): TGTGCCAGCCGGGAGGACGGTCACACTGAAGCTTTCTTT. Translating it yields CASREDGHTEAFF.

The sample holds a few counts of this clone. The chain has TRBV9 and TRBJ2-7, with 8 nucleotides matching TRBD1. Germline assignment: CDR1 SGDLS and CDR2 YYNGEE. The V gene end was trimmed by 3 bases and the J gene end by 0 bases; junction bases not matched to a gene: 5. This CDR3 comprises 15 residues. CDR3 DNA: TGTGCCAGCAGCGCAGGGGGCCAAAACTCCTACGAGCAGTACTTC. Its translation: CASSAGGQNSYEQYF.

The chain joins TRBV5-4 to TRBJ2-7; D unclear. The V and J ends lost 0 bases and 0 bases respectively, with 7 bases between them. This CDR3 contains 14 residues. Germline values: CDR1 SGHNT, CDR2 YYREEE (reference sequence). CDR3 nucleotide sequence: TGTGCCAGCAGCTTGGACTCCCGCTCCTACGAGCAGTACTTC. Translating it yields CASSLDSRSYEQYF. The complete variable domain, with remaining parts taken from reference TRBV5-4 and TRBJ2-7, reads ETGVTQSPTHLIKTRGQQVTLRCSSQSGHNTVSWYQQALGQGPQFIFQYYREEENGRGNFPPRFSGLQFPNYSSELNVNALELDDSALYLCASSLDSRSYEQYFGPGTRLTVT.

The chain uses TRBV6-1 and TRBJ2-5; 8 positions match TRBD2. This CDR3 has 15 residues. CDR1 and CDR2 (germline): MNHNS, SASEGT. Trimming removed 1 base from V and 5 bases from J; junction bases left unmatched: 6. The CDR3 bases are TGTGCCAGCAGTGAAGGAGCGGGCGGGGGGGAGACCCAGTACTTC. Protein: CASSEGAGGGETQYF.

V usage is TRBV15 and J usage is TRBJ2-3; possibly TRBD2 for D (5 bases). Trimming took 7 bases from V and 2 from J, leaving 13 bases between them. This CDR3 has 14 amino acids. Germline CDR1 LNHNV, CDR2 YYDKDF (reference sequence). CDR3 region: CATKLEGNTDTQYF. CDR3 DNA sequence: TGTGCCACCAAACTTGAGGGCAACACAGATACGCAGTATTTT.

The chain recombines TRBV5-1 with TRBJ2-3; D is possibly TRBD2 (6 bases). V shed 2 bases and J shed 1 base, with 11 bases lying between them. The CDR3 totals 15 residues. Germline V gene lookup returns CDR1 SGHRS and CDR2 YFSETQ. CDR3: CASSFPSGGTDTQYF. The CDR3 region has the DNA TGCGCCAGCAGCTTTCCGTCGGGGGGCACAGATACGCAGTATTTT.

The chain employs TRBV5-6 and TRBJ2-5; D is possibly TRBD2 (6 bases). Judging by the DNA end, TRBJ2-7 fits better; the J call may be wrong. The germline V gene has CDR1 SGHDT and CDR2 YYEEEE. CDR3 size: 17 residues. DNA of the CDR3: TGTGCCAGCAGCTCGGGGGTTTGGGGACGGAGGAACCACGAGCAGTACTTC. Encoded protein: CASSSGVWGRRNHEQYF.

The V call is TRBV10-3, the J call TRBJ2-1; D remains unclear. This CDR3 contains 15 residues. Germline CDR1 ENHRY, CDR2 SYGVKD. V lost 6 bases and J lost 0, with 12 bases in between. CDR3 loop: CAIRPPLSSYNEQFF. DNA of the CDR3: TGTGCCATCAGACCACCCCTCAGCTCCTACAATGAGCAGTTCTTC.

This chain connects TRBV7-2 to TRBJ2-5, with 10 positions matching TRBD2. The germline V gene has CDR1 SGHTA and CDR2 FQGNSA. The V segment lost 5 bases and the J segment 5 bases; nucleotides outside the gene matches: 8. This CDR3 contains 15 residues. CDR3 sequence (DNA): TGTGCCAGCAGCCGGAGGTTTAGCGGGGGGGAGACCCAGTACTTC. Translated, it gives CASSRRFSGGETQYF.

This sequence joins TRBV18 and TRBJ2-7; 10 bases fit TRBD1. V dropped 2 bases and J dropped 7; count of bases not matched to a gene: 14. Germline-derived CDR1 and CDR2 are KGHSH and LQKENI. The CDR3 is 17 residues long. Here the CDR3 reads CASSPEVGRQGAFEQYF. CDR3 DNA: TGTGCCAGCTCACCAGAGGTTGGGAGACAGGGGGCCTTTGAGCAGTACTTC.

The chain combines TRBV5-1 with TRBJ2-5, with TRBD2 identical over 8 bases. This CDR3 comprises 15 residues. Trimming at V came to 0 bases and at J to 2 bases, leaving 3 bases not matched to a gene. Germline V gene data show CDR1 as SGHRS and CDR2 as YFSETQ. CDR3 sequence (DNA): TGCGCCAGCAGCTTGGCCGGGACTAGACAAGAGACCCAGTACTTC. Translation: CASSLAGTRQETQYF. The full variable domain, rest sourced from reference TRBV5-1 and TRBJ2-5, is KAGVTQTPRYLIKTRGQQVTLSCSPISGHRSVSWYQQTPGQGLQFLFEYFSETQRNKGNFPGRFSGRQFSNSRSEMNVSTLELGDSALYLCASSLAGTRQETQYFGPGTRLLVL.

CDR3 sequence reads: CAISDQGQGNSPLHF. The CDR3 DNA is TGTGCCATCAGTGACCAGGGACAGGGTAATTCACCCCTCCACTTT. The chain has TRBV10-3 and TRBJ1-6; 9 bases map to TRBD1. Germline trimming cut 3 bases from V and 6 bases from J; bases unmatched to any gene: 3. The CDR3 has 15 residues. Per germline, CDR1 ENHRY and CDR2 SYGVKD.

The gene calls are TRBV6-4 and TRBJ2-7; D perhaps matches TRBD1 (6 bases). Germline CDR1 MRHNA, CDR2 SNTAGT. This CDR3 comprises 13 residues. Deletions cut 2 bases from V and 3 bases from J, with 8 bases between. The CDR3 here is CASSDRTDYEQYF. The CDR3 nucleotides read TGTGCCAGCAGTGACAGGACAGACTACGAGCAGTACTTC.

For the CDR3, the DNA is TGTGCCAGCAGCTCGCGGGGGTACGACCAAGAGACCCAGTACTTC. As protein: CASSSRGYDQETQYF. This chain links TRBV7-9 with TRBJ2-5; 7 bases align to TRBD2. The V segment lost 4 bases and the J segment 0 bases; nucleotides outside the gene matches: 5. Germline V gives CDR1 SEHNR, CDR2 FQNEAQ (reference sequence). The CDR3 has 15 residues.

This clone was observed a handful of times. This sequence joins TRBV23-1 and TRBJ2-6; D might be TRBD1 (6 bases). TRBV23-1 is sorted into the ORF group, with uncertain function. V lost 3 bases to trimming and J lost 11 bases, with 11 bases between them. The CDR3 is 13 residues long. CDR3 amino acids: CASSQGHPYVLTF. In DNA form, the CDR3 reads TGCGCCAGCAGTCAGGGACACCCCTACGTCCTGACTTTC.

The rearrangement joins TRBV23-1 to TRBJ2-3; TRBD1 matches 12 bases. TRBV23-1 belongs to the ORF category, with a function that is uncertain. V trimming: 1 base; J trimming: 5 bases; junction bases outside the gene matches: 16. The CDR3 consists of 20 residues. The CDR3 DNA is TGCGCCAGCAGTCAATTAGGGCCACTTGGGACAGGGGGCGTGAGAGATACGCAGTATTTT. Protein sequence: CASSQLGPLGTGGVRDTQYF.